These 13 T cell receptor beta chains originate from one sample sequenced in a study of HIV-infected children after antiretroviral therapy interruption. Regarding treatment: PENTA 11 planned treatment interruption arm or continuous ART arm. The TCR library was built from RNA with a 3' RACE protocol and unique molecular identifiers. One entry per CDR3 protein, called by TCRdb with MiXCR from the 3' RACE reads. The repertoire consists of about 83,000 distinct CDR3 sequences, with around 6.9% occurring once and the leading ten covering 0.85% to 1.3%. The material was CD45RA+ CD4+ T cells from PBMCs, pooled from several time points, obtained from a donor given antiretroviral therapy, either interrupted or continuous. Subset defined: naive CD4+ CD45RA+ CD45RO- T cells. Every receptor here comes from a pool of human donors with HIV.

The table lists this clonotype with many counts. The genes are TRBV30 and TRBJ2-7; perhaps D is TRBD1 or TRBD2 (5 bases each). Trimming left V 1 base short and J 1 base short, with 14 bases between. CDR3 length equals 15 residues. Germline values: CDR1 GTSNPN, CDR2 SVGIG (reference sequence). This CDR3 reads CAWSASGTGSYEQYF. CDR3 sequence (DNA): TGTGCCTGGAGTGCATCCGGGACGGGATCCTACGAGCAGTACTTC.

This clonotype was seen many times. The CDR3 here is CSARQQGGGYTF. The CDR3 DNA follows: TGCAGTGCTAGACAACAGGGTGGAGGCTACACCTTC. This rearrangement joins TRBV20-1 to TRBJ1-2; weak D call: TRBD1 (6 bases). Germline lookup yields CDR1 DFQATT and CDR2 SNEGSKA (reference sequence). The ends were cut back, 2 bases at V and 8 bases at J, with 12 bases in the middle. This CDR3 spans 12 amino acids.

This clonotype was counted at least ten times. The V call is TRBV5-1, the J call TRBJ2-7; possible D gene TRBD1, 5 bases. The CDR3 sequence is 16 residues long. The germline V and J ends were trimmed by 0 bases and 3 bases, with 16 bases remaining between them. CDR1 and CDR2 from the germline V gene are SGHRS and YFSETQ. CDR3 sequence reads: CASSLDGQGSNYEQYF. CDR3 DNA sequence: TGCGCCAGCAGCTTGGATGGTCAGGGAAGCAACTACGAGCAGTACTTC.

This clonotype showed up many times. The chain couples TRBV7-9 to TRBJ1-5; 9 nucleotides align to TRBD1. Trimming removed 4 bases from V and 7 bases from J; junction bases left unmatched: 14. CDR1 and CDR2 (germline): SEHNR, FQNEAQ (reference sequence). This CDR3 is 17 amino acids long. CDR3 sequence: CASSSIGTGSPGQPQHF. The CDR3 DNA follows: TGTGCCAGCAGCTCTATCGGGACAGGGAGTCCAGGGCAGCCCCAGCATTTT.

This clonotype has only a few counts. A much more abundant neighbour one base away suggests this may be a read error. V usage is TRBV20-1 and J usage is TRBJ1-1; D is undetermined. The CDR3 spans 12 residues. Germline V lookup: CDR1 DFQATT, CDR2 SNEGSKA (reference sequence). The V gene lost 3 bases and the J gene lost 1 base, with 6 bases spanning the gap. The CDR3 protein is CSASRRNTEAFF. Written as DNA, the CDR3 is TGCAGTGCTAGTCGCAGGAACACTGAAGCTTTCTTT.

This clonotype was recorded at least ten times. The chain uses TRBV3-1 and TRBJ1-1; D unclear. The CDR3 is 15 residues long. Trimming removed 1 base from V and 0 bases from J, with 9 bases in between. The germline V gene has CDR1 LGHDT and CDR2 YNNKEL (reference sequence). Here the CDR3 DNA reads TGTGCCAGCAGCCAAGCAGGCAGTATGAACACTGAAGCTTTCTTT. This sequence encodes CASSQAGSMNTEAFF.

This clonotype was seen ten or more times. This sequence joins TRBV7-3 and TRBJ1-6; D ambiguous. The CDR3 has 14 residues. The ends were cut back, 3 bases at V and 7 bases at J, with 10 bases in the middle. Germline values: CDR1 SGHTA, CDR2 FQGTGA. Written as DNA, the CDR3 is TGTGCCAGCAGCTTGGACCCGAGAAATTCACCCCTCCACTTT. Amino acid sequence: CASSLDPRNSPLHF.

This clonotype was picked up many times. The chain carries TRBV29-1 and TRBJ1-2; possibly TRBD1 for D (5 bases). Trimming removed 7 bases at V and 14 bases at J, with 11 bases between. The germline gives CDR1 SQVTM, CDR2 ANQGSEA. This CDR3 comprises 8 residues. The CDR3 nucleotides are TGCAGCGCCGCAGGGAGAACCTTC. Residues: CSAAGRTF.

The V call is TRBV2, the J call TRBJ1-1; D may be TRBD1 (5 bases). V dropped 7 bases and J dropped 1 base, with 13 bases sitting between them. The CDR3 has 14 amino acids. CDR1 is SNHLY and CDR2 is FYNNEI in the germline V gene. For the CDR3, the DNA is TGTGCCAGCACCCCTCGGGGGTGGAACACTGAAGCTTTCTTT. Protein: CASTPRGWNTEAFF.

This clonotype was observed many times. V and J are TRBV5-1 and TRBJ1-1; D is undetermined. V was trimmed by 2 bases and J by 6 bases, leaving 14 bases between them. The germline V gene encodes CDR1 SGHRS and CDR2 YFSETQ. CDR3 length: 14 amino acids. The DNA of the CDR3 is TGCGCCAGCAGCTTACTCGGCCTTGACGCTGAAGCTTTCTTT. Translating it yields CASSLLGLDAEAFF.

The V and J genes are TRBV12-3 or TRBV12-4 and TRBJ2-2; 7 nucleotides align to TRBD1. This CDR3 has 15 amino acids. Germline trimming cut 5 bases from V and 3 bases from J; bases unmatched to any gene: 6. The CDR3: CASSPPDRDTGELFF. The CDR3 bases are TGTGCCAGCAGTCCCCCAGACAGGGACACCGGGGAGCTGTTTTTT.

This clonotype was detected many times. This sequence joins TRBV28 and TRBJ1-1; the D is unclear. Trimming took 6 bases from V and 4 from J, leaving 15 bases between them. Per the germline V gene, CDR1 is MDHEN and CDR2 is SYDVKM. The CDR3 contains 14 residues. The CDR3 reads CASRVGGRSTEAFF. For the CDR3, the DNA is TGTGCCAGCAGGGTGGGCGGGAGGAGCACTGAAGCTTTCTTT.

The rearrangement uses TRBV5-1 and TRBJ2-2; weak D call: TRBD1 (5 bases). The CDR3 is made up of 14 amino acids. CDR1 and CDR2 (germline): SGHRS, YFSETQ. V lost 0 bases to trimming and J lost 5 bases, with 8 bases between them. For the CDR3, the DNA is TGCGCCAGCAGCTTGGTCCAGGGAACCGGGGAGCTGTTTTTT. It specifies CASSLVQGTGELFF. Full variable domain (rest looked up from reference TRBV5-1 and TRBJ2-2): KAGVTQTPRYLIKTRGQQVTLSCSPISGHRSVSWYQQTPGQGLQFLFEYFSETQRNKGNFPGRFSGRQFSNSRSEMNVSTLELGDSALYLCASSLVQGTGELFFGEGSRLTVL.